The present T cell receptor beta chain was sequenced within a study of regulatory T cells in long-lasting Graves disease. This CDR3 has 14 residues. CDR1 and CDR2 (germline): SEHNR, FQNEAQ (reference sequence). With respect to this clonotype: This likely stems from a read error, as it lies one base from a far larger clone.

Time point reported: persistent/refractory GD, antithyroid drugs over 5 years with positive TRAb. The TCR library was made from RNA that had been extracted from PBMCs in TRIzol. Investigators prepared the TCR beta libraries by applying iRepertoire HTBI primers and Arm-PCR of CDR3 regions. TCRdb redid the calling of the multiplex PCR reads with MiXCR, one entry per CDR3 protein. The sample yields about 470,000 distinct CDR3 sequences, under 25% seen once. The V and J genes are TRBV7-9 and TRBJ2-5, with D possibly being TRBD1 (5 bases). This clonotype was sampled from a female donor with Graves disease. Sequencing was performed on peripheral blood mononuclear cells (PBMCs), taken when the disease was refractory, from a patient treated with antithyroid drugs. The CDR3 spells CASSLVGAHETQCF. CDR3 coding DNA: TGTGCCAGCAGCTTGGTAGGGGCTCATGAGACCCAGTGCTTC.